Below are 19 T cell receptor beta chains sequenced from a single sample in a study of vaccination and CD4 T cells after COVID-19. Treatment reported: approximately nine-day PBMC culture with coronavirus spike peptide pools or control peptides (ViraFEST assay). The Oncomine TCR Beta short-read assay sequenced DNA from cultured CD4+ T cells. TCRdb re-analysed the PCR reads in MiXCR, keeping a single row per CDR3 protein. The data contain about 20,000 distinct CDR3 sequences, approximately 60% of them seen just once; the ten biggest clones take up about 3.5%. No antigen has been assigned to these receptors. Sequenced input: CD4+ T cells from blood, cultured in vitro. Source of these receptors: a human donor who had recovered from COVID-19.

The CDR3 reads CASRRRTGALNEQFF. CDR3 nucleotide sequence: TGTGCCAGCAGAAGACGGACCGGGGCTCTCAATGAGCAGTTCTTC. V and J are TRBV6-1 and TRBJ2-1; D is possibly TRBD1 or TRBD2 (5 bases each). Trimming left V 6 bases short and J 6 bases short, with 18 bases between. Germline V gene data show CDR1 as MNHNS and CDR2 as SASEGT. The CDR3 extends over 15 amino acids.

This clonotype was found a few times. The CDR3, as DNA: TGCAGTGCTGAGGACAGGGCCTCTGGCTACACCTTC. This gives the protein CSAEDRASGYTF. The chain joins TRBV20-1 to TRBJ1-2, with 8 bases aligning to TRBD1. V dropped 5 bases and J dropped 7; count of bases not matched to a gene: 6. This CDR3 spans 12 amino acids. CDR1 is DFQATT, CDR2 SNEGSKA, per germline (reference sequence).

A few counts support this clonotype. The chain combines TRBV27 with TRBJ2-7, with D possibly being TRBD2 (5 bases). The V and J ends lost 6 bases and 0 bases respectively, with 12 bases between them. Germline-derived CDR1 and CDR2 are MNHEY and SMNVEV (reference sequence). CDR3 length equals 14 residues. The CDR3 loop reads CASRRIGLSYEQYF. The CDR3 DNA reads TGTGCCAGCAGACGTATCGGACTCTCCTACGAGCAGTACTTC.

V usage is TRBV24-1 and J usage is TRBJ2-6, with 11 bases aligning to TRBD1. V dropped 5 bases and J dropped 0; count of bases not matched to a gene: 8. The CDR3 is 19 residues long. Germline V lookup: CDR1 KGHDR, CDR2 SFDVKD. The CDR3 DNA sequence: TGTGCCACCAGTGGCCTACCGGGACAGGGGGACTCTGGGGCCAACGTCCTGACTTTC. As protein: CATSGLPGQGDSGANVLTF.

This clonotype was counted only a few times. The V and J genes are TRBV27 and TRBJ1-2; 7 bases map to TRBD1. Losses at the gene ends were 4 bases for V and 6 bases for J; bases not matched to a gene: 5. Germline CDR1 is MNHEY and CDR2 is SMNVEV (reference sequence). The CDR3 sequence is 13 residues long. CDR3 in amino acids: CASSYRGGDGYTF. CDR3 in DNA: TGTGCCAGCAGTTACAGGGGAGGCGATGGCTACACCTTC.

The gene calls are TRBV6-2 or TRBV6-3 and TRBJ2-7; 7 bases map to TRBD1. The germline CDR1 and CDR2 sequences are MNHEY and SVGEGT. CDR3 length equals 15 residues. The V and J ends lost 6 bases and 2 bases, in that order; junction bases with no gene match: 10. CDR3 in DNA: TGTGCCAGCAGACGGCCCGGGACAGCTACCTACGAGCAGTACTTC. It codes for CASRRPGTATYEQYF.

The gene calls are TRBV20-1 and TRBJ2-1; no clear D. The germline V gene has CDR1 DFQATT and CDR2 SNEGSKA (reference sequence). The CDR3 extends over 10 amino acids. The V and J ends lost 4 bases and 7 bases respectively, with 5 bases between them. CDR3 nucleotide sequence: TGCAGTGCTAAGGGAAATGAGCAGTTCTTC. Its protein product is CSAKGNEQFF.

Only a few counts were recorded for this clonotype. The chain uses TRBV20-1 and TRBJ1-2; tentative D call: TRBD1 (5 bases). CDR1 and CDR2 (germline): DFQATT, SNEGSKA (reference sequence). V lost 0 bases and J lost 7, with 15 bases in between. The CDR3 sequence is 14 residues long. CDR3 loop: CSARERGQGRGYTF. Here the CDR3 DNA reads TGCAGTGCTAGAGAACGAGGTCAGGGCCGTGGCTACACCTTC.

This chain connects TRBV6-1 to TRBJ2-1; D call uncertain. The CDR3 loop spans 17 amino acids. V was clipped by 0 bases and J by 7 bases, with 19 bases between them. CDR1 is MNHNS, CDR2 SASEGT, per germline. The DNA for the CDR3 is TGTGCCAGCAGTGAAGCGCGAAGGTATTCTTCGGGTAATGAGCAGTTCTTC. Residues: CASSEARRYSSGNEQFF.

V and J are TRBV19 and TRBJ1-2; 8 bases agree with TRBD1. Trimming cost V 6 bases and J 2 bases; bases outside gene matches: 8. The CDR3 has 15 residues. The germline CDR1 and CDR2 sequences are LNHDA and SQIVND (reference sequence). The CDR3 region is CASSPGDRMNYGYTF. The CDR3 DNA reads as TGTGCCAGTAGCCCCGGGGACAGGATGAACTATGGCTACACCTTC.

The CDR3 coding sequence is TGTGCCAGTAGTATCATAGGTGGCACTAACTATGGCTACACCTTC. Its protein is CASSIIGGTNYGYTF. The J gene is TRBJ1-2, the V gene TRBV19; D uncertain. With 3 bases removed from V and 0 bases from J, the gap between germline ends came to 11 bases. CDR3 length: 15 residues. CDR1 and CDR2 (germline): LNHDA, SQIVND (reference sequence).

Only a few counts were recorded for this clonotype. The V call is TRBV20-1, the J call TRBJ1-6; D possibly corresponds to TRBD1 (6 bases). The ends were cut back, 3 bases at V and 9 bases at J, with 12 bases in the middle. Germline CDR1 DFQATT, CDR2 SNEGSKA (reference sequence). The length of the CDR3 is 13 residues. The CDR3 region is CSARNRESSPLHF. In nucleotides, the CDR3 is TGCAGTGCTAGGAACAGGGAGAGTTCACCCCTCCACTTT.

The J gene is TRBJ2-3, the V gene TRBV7-2; 10 bases line up with TRBD1. Germline trimming cut 11 bases from V and 2 bases from J; bases unmatched to any gene: 10. This CDR3 contains 15 residues. Germline CDR1 and CDR2: SGHTA and FQGNSA. The CDR3 sequence: CASSPGQGTTDTQYF. In DNA, the CDR3 is TGTGCCTCGAGCCCGGGACAGGGGACCACAGATACGCAGTATTTT.

The chain uses TRBV19 and TRBJ1-6; D gene uncertain. The V and J ends lost 8 bases and 0 bases respectively, with 14 bases between them. Germline V CDR1 and CDR2: LNHDA, SQIVND (reference sequence). The length of the CDR3 is 16 residues. The CDR3 reads CASRPSRDSYNSPLHF. CDR3 DNA: TGTGCCAGTCGCCCCTCTCGGGACTCCTATAATTCACCCCTCCACTTT. The full variable domain, with the rest looked up from reference TRBV19 and TRBJ1-6, is DGGITQSPKYLFRKEGQNVTLSCEQNLNHDAMYWYRQDPGQGLRLIYYSQIVNDFQKGDIAEGYSVSREKKESFPLTVTSAQKNPTAFYLCASRPSRDSYNSPLHFGNGTRLTVT.

The chain employs TRBV11-3 and TRBJ2-7; TRBD2 is a possible D gene (6 bases). The CDR3 runs 14 residues. Germline assignment: CDR1 SGHNT and CDR2 YENEEA. The V and J ends lost 4 bases and 2 bases respectively, with 12 bases between them. The CDR3 loop is CASSSRGTAYEQYF. CDR3 nucleotide sequence: TGTGCCAGCAGCTCCCGCGGGACGGCCTACGAGCAGTACTTC.

J is TRBJ2-3 and V is TRBV7-2, with 13 positions matching TRBD2. Germline CDR1 and CDR2: SGHTA and FQGNSA. This CDR3 has 16 residues. Trimming removed 4 bases from V and 2 bases from J; junction bases left unmatched: 3. The CDR3 nucleotides read TGTGCCAGCAGCTCGGGACTAGCGGGGAACACAGATACGCAGTATTTT. Translating it yields CASSSGLAGNTDTQYF. The entire variable domain, with the rest obtained from reference TRBV7-2 and TRBJ2-3, is as follows: GAGVSQSPSNKVTEKGKDVELRCDPISGHTALYWYRQSLGQGLEFLIYFQGNSAPDKSGLPSDRFSAERTGGSVSTLTIQRTQQEDSAVYLCASSSGLAGNTDTQYFGPGTRLTVL.

The chain uses TRBV14 and TRBJ1-2; D is ambiguous. The CDR3 has 13 residues. Germline-derived CDR1 and CDR2 are SGHDN and FVKESK. Trimming stripped 4 bases from V and 0 bases from J, with 6 bases between. The CDR3 spells CASSRDPNYGYTF. CDR3 sequence (DNA): TGTGCCAGCAGCCGGGATCCTAACTATGGCTACACCTTC.

This chain uses TRBV24-1 with TRBJ1-5; D is unresolved. This CDR3 has 12 amino acids. V was cut by 4 bases and J by 5 bases, with 5 bases left in between. Germline assignment: CDR1 KGHDR and CDR2 SFDVKD. The CDR3 reads CATSDQYQPQHF. The CDR3 region has the DNA TGTGCCACCAGTGACCAATATCAGCCCCAGCATTTT.

The rearrangement links TRBV6-5 to TRBJ2-5, with 7 bases aligning to TRBD2. The CDR3 totals 14 residues. The germline V gene has CDR1 MNHEY and CDR2 SVGAGI. V lost 3 bases and J lost 7; bases outside the gene matches: 8. CDR3 sequence reads: CASSYSRTSGTQYF. CDR3 DNA sequence: TGTGCCAGCAGTTATTCCCGGACTAGTGGGACCCAGTACTTC.